One and the same sample provided the 3 T cell receptor beta chains below, sequenced in a study of blood T cells in healthy people across ages. Through a sample-barcoded 5' primer and a J-beta primer mix, a second PCR was run for roughly 6 to 12 cycles. TCRdb called the 5' RACE reads again in MiXCR, with one record for every CDR3 protein. Of 1 million to 1.2 million distinct CDR3 sequences listed, around two fifths are singletons. Sequenced material: blood. The receptors stem from a man younger than 30 in good health.

This clonotype occurred a few times. J is TRBJ2-3 and V is TRBV14; 8 nucleotides line up with TRBD1. Germline CDR1 and CDR2: SGHDN and FVKESK. CDR3 length: 17 residues. The V segment lost 0 bases and the J segment 2 bases; nucleotides outside the gene matches: 7. CDR3 sequence reads: CASSQDPGGPPTDTQYF. The CDR3, as DNA: TGTGCCAGCAGCCAAGATCCAGGGGGCCCCCCCACAGATACGCAGTATTTT.

This clonotype was seen only a few times. V is TRBV7-2 and J is TRBJ2-1; maybe TRBD1 (6 bases). The end of the DNA aligns better with TRBJ2-7, so the J call may be wrong. The CDR3 sequence is 15 residues long. Germline V CDR1 and CDR2: SGHTA, FQGNSA. CDR3 loop: CASSPRLGAYNEQYF. CDR3 bases: TGTGCCAGCAGCCCCCGACTGGGGGCCTACAATGAGCAGTACTTC.

Here the CDR3 DNA reads TGTGCCATCAGTGAGTCGAGGGGTTTGAACACTGAAGCTTTCTTT. Translated, it gives CAISESRGLNTEAFF. V gene TRBV10-3 combines with J gene TRBJ1-1; D is possibly TRBD1 (5 bases). With 0 bases removed from V and 0 bases from J, the gap between germline ends came to 8 bases. Per germline, CDR1 ENHRY and CDR2 SYGVKD. The CDR3 runs 15 residues.